The 5 T cell receptor beta chains below come from one sample, sequenced in a study of CD8+CD57+ T cells in acquired aplastic anemia. Template material for TCR beta VDJ and CDR3 profiling consisted of genomic DNA. TCRdb re-called the reads through MiXCR, storing one row per CDR3 protein. Altogether some 200,000 distinct CDR3 sequences are present, around 60% being singletons, with the ten largest covering over 25%. The sample comprised sorted CD4+, CD8+, or CD8+CD57+ T cells (not recorded which) from PBMCs. These receptor sequences come from a human donor in good health.

The chain employs TRBV19 and TRBJ2-3, with D tentatively TRBD1 or TRBD2 (5 bases each). CDR3 length: 16 amino acids. From germline, CDR1 is LNHDA and CDR2 SQIVND (reference sequence). Trimming left V 1 base short and J 4 bases short, with 15 bases between. CDR3 sequence (DNA): TGTGCCAGTAGTATAGGGTGGGGGAAGGGGCCAGATACGCAGTATTTT. This encodes CASSIGWGKGPDTQYF.

The V call is TRBV30, the J call TRBJ2-1; no firm D call. Germline CDR1 GTSNPN, CDR2 SVGIG (reference sequence). The length of the CDR3 is 11 residues. Trimming removed 2 bases at V and 5 bases at J, with 4 bases between. This CDR3 reads CAWSSNNEQFF. The CDR3 DNA reads TGTGCCTGGAGTAGCAACAATGAGCAGTTCTTC.

V usage is TRBV7-2 and J usage is TRBJ1-2; 7 nucleotides match TRBD1. Germline V gives CDR1 SGHTA, CDR2 FQGNSA. V shed 1 base, J shed 2 bases, and the junction held 1 base outside the gene matches. This CDR3 region has 14 residues. The CDR3, as DNA: TGTGCCAGCAGCTTAGAGGGGGCGAACTATGGCTACACCTTC. It is translated as CASSLEGANYGYTF.

A remark on this clonotype: A read error may account for a junction end that differs from germline. The chain is built from TRBV4-1 and TRBJ1-2; TRBD1 matches 9 bases. The CDR3 loop spans 14 amino acids. From germline, CDR1 is MGHRA and CDR2 YSYEKL. The CDR3 protein is CASSQATGGDGCTF. DNA for the CDR3: TGCGCCAGCAGCCAAGCAACAGGGGGCGATGGCTGCACCTTC.

This clonotype was seen just once. The V call is TRBV7-9, the J call TRBJ2-3, with 10 bases matching TRBD2. Trimming at V came to 4 bases and at J to 2 bases, leaving 3 bases not matched to a gene. Germline values: CDR1 SEHNR, CDR2 FQNEAQ (reference sequence). The CDR3 runs 15 residues. CDR3 coding DNA: TGTGCCAGCAGCTCCACTAGCGGGGCCACAGATACGCAGTATTTT. Encoded protein: CASSSTSGATDTQYF.